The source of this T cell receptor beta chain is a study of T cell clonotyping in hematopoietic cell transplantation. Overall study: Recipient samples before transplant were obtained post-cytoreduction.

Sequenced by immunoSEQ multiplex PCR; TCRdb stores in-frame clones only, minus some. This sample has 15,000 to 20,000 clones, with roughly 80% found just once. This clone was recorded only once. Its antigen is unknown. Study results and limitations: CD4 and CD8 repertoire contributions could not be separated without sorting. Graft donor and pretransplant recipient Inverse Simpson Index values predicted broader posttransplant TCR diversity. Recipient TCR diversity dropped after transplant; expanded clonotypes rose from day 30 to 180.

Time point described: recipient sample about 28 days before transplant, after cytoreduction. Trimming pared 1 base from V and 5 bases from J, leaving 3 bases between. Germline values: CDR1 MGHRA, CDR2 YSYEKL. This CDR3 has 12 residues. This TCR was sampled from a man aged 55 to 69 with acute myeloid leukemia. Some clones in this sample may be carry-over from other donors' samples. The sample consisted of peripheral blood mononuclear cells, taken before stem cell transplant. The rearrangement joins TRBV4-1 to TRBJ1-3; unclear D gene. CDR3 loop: CASSQGRNTIYF. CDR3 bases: TGCGCCAGCAGCCAAGGTAGAAACACCATATATTTT.